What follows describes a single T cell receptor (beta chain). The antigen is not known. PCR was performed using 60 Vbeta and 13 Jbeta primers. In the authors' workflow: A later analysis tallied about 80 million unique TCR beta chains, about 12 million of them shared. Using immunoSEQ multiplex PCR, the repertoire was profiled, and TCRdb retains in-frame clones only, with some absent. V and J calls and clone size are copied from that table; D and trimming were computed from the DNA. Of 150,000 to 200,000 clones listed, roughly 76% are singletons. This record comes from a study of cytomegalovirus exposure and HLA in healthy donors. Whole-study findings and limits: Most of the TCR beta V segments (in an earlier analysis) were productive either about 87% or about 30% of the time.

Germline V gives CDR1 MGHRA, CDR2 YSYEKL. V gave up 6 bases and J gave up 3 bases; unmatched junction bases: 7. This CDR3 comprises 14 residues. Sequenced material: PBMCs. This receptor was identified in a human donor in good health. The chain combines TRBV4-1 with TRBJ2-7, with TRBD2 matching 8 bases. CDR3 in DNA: TGCGCCAGCAGTCCCCCAGCGGGGGACTACGAGCAGTACTTC. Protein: CASSPPAGDYEQYF.